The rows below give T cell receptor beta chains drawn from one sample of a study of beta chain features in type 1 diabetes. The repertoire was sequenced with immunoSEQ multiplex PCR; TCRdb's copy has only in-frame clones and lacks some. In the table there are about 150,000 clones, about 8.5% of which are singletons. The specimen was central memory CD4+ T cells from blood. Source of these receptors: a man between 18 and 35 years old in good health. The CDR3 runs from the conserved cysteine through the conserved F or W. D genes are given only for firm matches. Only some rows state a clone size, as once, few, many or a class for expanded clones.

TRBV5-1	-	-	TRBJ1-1	TGCGCCAGCAGCCTAAGCCAGGGGTCCACTGAAGCTTTCTTT	CASSLSQGSTEAFF
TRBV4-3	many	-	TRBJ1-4	TGCGCCAGCAGCCAAGTCTCGGGGAATACAGCTGTAGGAAAACTGTTTTTT	CASSQVSGNTAVGKLFF
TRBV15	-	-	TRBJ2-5	TGTGCCACCAGCGAGGGAGCTCAGCTAGCGTCGGCCCAGTACTTC	CATSEGAQLASAQYF
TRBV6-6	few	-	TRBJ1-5	TGTGGAGTTAGTACATCTAGTAGCAATCAGCCCCAGCATTTT	CGVSTSSSNQPQHF
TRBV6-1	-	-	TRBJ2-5	TGTGCCAGCAGCAGACAGGATGGAGAGACCCAGTACTTC	CASSRQDGETQYF
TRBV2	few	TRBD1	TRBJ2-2	TGTGCCAGCAGGGCGACAGGGGGTAACACCGGGGAGCTGTTTTTT	CASRATGGNTGELFF
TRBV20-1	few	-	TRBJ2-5	TGCAGTGGGGAGATAGAGACCCAGTACTTC	CSGEIETQYF
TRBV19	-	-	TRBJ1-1	TGTGCCAGTAGGCAATTAGGGGACACTGAAGCTTTCTTT	CASRQLGDTEAFF
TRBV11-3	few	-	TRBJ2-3	TGTGCCAGCAGACACTACAGCACAGATACGCAGTATTTT	CASRHYSTDTQYF
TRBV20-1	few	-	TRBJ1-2	TGCAGTGCTCAACAGAATTATGGCTACACCTTC	CSAQQNYGYTF
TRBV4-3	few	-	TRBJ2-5	TGCGCCAGCAGCCAAGATCGCGGCGCGAGGCAGTACTTC	CASSQDRGARQYF
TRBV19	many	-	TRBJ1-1	TGTGCCAGTAGTAGTCCCCAGGGTGTCACTGAAGCTTTCTTT	CASSSPQGVTEAFF
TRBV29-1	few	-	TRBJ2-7	TGCAGCGTTGAAGAAACCAGAGGCGAGCAGTACTTC	CSVEETRGEQYF
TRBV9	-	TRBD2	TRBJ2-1	TGTGCCAGCAGTGTTTCCGGGACTAGCGGGAGTAATGAGCAGTTCTTC	CASSVSGTSGSNEQFF
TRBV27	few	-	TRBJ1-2	TGTGCCAGCAGTTTACGGGGTTCGGGTGGCTACACCTTC	CASSLRGSGGYTF
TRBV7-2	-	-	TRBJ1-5	TGTGCCAGCAGCAAAAACCCACAGGGTGATCAGCCCCAGCATTTT	CASSKNPQGDQPQHF
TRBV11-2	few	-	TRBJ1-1	TGTGCCAGCAGCTTAGAGAGGAACACTGAAGCTTTCTTT	CASSLERNTEAFF
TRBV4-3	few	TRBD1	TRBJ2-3	TGCGCCAGCAGCCCAGTCGGGACAGGGACCACAGATACGCAGTATTTT	CASSPVGTGTTDTQYF
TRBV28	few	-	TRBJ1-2	TGTGCCAGCAGTTTATTTGCGGGGGCTGATGGCTACACCTTC	CASSLFAGADGYTF
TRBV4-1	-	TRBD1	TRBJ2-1	TGCGCCAGCAGCCAAGATGGGACAGTCATCTCCTACAATGAGCAGTTCTTC	CASSQDGTVISYNEQFF
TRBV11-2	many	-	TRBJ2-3	TGTGCCAGCAGCCTTACTACCCGCACAGATACGCAGTATTTT	CASSLTTRTDTQYF
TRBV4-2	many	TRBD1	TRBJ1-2	TGTGCCAGCAGCCAAGTACAGGGGAAAACGGGCTACACCTTC	CASSQVQGKTGYTF
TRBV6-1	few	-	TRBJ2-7	TGTGCCAGCAGTGAAGGTGAGACAGCCCCCTACGAGCAGTACTTC	CASSEGETAPYEQYF
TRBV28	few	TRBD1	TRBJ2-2	TGTGCCAGCAGTTTGGGACAGTACCCAAAGGGGGAGCTGTTTTTT	CASSLGQYPKGELFF
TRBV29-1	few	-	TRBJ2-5	TGCAGCGTTGACCGCCCGGGGGAGACCCAGTACTTC	CSVDRPGETQYF
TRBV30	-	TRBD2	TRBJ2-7	TGTGCCTGGAGTGTACGGGGGGGGTTGATCTACGAGCAGTACTTC	CAWSVRGGLIYEQYF
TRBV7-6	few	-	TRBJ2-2	TGTGCCAGCAGCTCCCATCAGGGGAACACCGGGGAGCTGTTTTTT	CASSSHQGNTGELFF
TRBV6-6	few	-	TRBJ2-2	TGTGCCAGCATGGGCAGAGCGAACACCGGGGAGCTGTTTTTT	CASMGRANTGELFF
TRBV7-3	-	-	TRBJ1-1	TGTGCCAGCAGCTTTAAGCCACGGAACACTGAAGCTTTCTTT	CASSFKPRNTEAFF
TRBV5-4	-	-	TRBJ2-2	TGTGCCAGCAGCTCGACCGGGAAGACCGGGGAGCTGTTTTTT	CASSSTGKTGELFF
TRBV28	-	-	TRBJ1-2	TGTGCCAGCACCTTAGCGGGGGGTAGCTATGGCTACACCTTC	CASTLAGGSYGYTF
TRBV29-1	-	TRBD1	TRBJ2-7	TGCAGCGTTTTGGGAGGGACAGGGGACATCGGTGGCTACGAGCAGTACTTC	CSVLGGTGDIGGYEQYF
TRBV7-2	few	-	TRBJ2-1	TGTGCCAGCAGCTCCCGGTTAAGAGAATTCTTC	CASSSRLREFF
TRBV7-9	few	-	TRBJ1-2	TGTGCCAGCAGTTCAGGGCAGGGTAGTGGCTACACCTTC	CASSSGQGSGYTF
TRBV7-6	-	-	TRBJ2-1	TGTGCCAGCAGCTTCGAACAGGGTCCTCCCGACAATGAGCAGTTCTTC	CASSFEQGPPDNEQFF
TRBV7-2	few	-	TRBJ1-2	TGTGCCAGCAGCTTACTGTGGGGCTGGTATGGCTACACCTTC	CASSLLWGWYGYTF
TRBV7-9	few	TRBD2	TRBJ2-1	TGTGCCAGCAGCTTTGGGGCTAGCGGGCCCCCACTAGACAATGAGCAGTTCTTC	CASSFGASGPPLDNEQFF
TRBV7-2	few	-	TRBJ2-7	TGTGCCAGCAGCCCCTCCCTCGACAGAATGTGGTACTTC	CASSPSLDRMWYF
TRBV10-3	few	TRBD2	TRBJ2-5	TGTGCCATCAGTGAGTGGACTAGCGGGAGTGAGACCCAGTACTTC	CAISEWTSGSETQYF
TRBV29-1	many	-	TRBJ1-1	TGCAGCGTGGGTGGGACAAGGGTCGTTGAAGCTTTCTTT	CSVGGTRVVEAFF
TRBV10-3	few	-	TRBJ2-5	TGTGCCATCAGTGAAGGGGGTGAGACCCAGTACTTC	CAISEGGETQYF
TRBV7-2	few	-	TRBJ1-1	TGTGCCAGCAGCGCCGACTCGAACACTGAAGCTTTCTTT	CASSADSNTEAFF
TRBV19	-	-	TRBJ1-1	TGTGCCAGTAGTCTTCCCCGACAGAACACTGAAGCTTTCTTT	CASSLPRQNTEAFF
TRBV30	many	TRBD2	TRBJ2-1	TGTGCCTGGAGTCGGACTAGCAAGGGTGAGCAGTTCTTC	CAWSRTSKGEQFF
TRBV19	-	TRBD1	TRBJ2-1	TGTGCCAGTAGTGCCACAGGGGGTACCTACAATGAGCAGTTCTTC	CASSATGGTYNEQFF
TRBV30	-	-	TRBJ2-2	TGTGCCTGGAGTGCTCTCGGGTACACCGGGGAGCTGTTTTTT	CAWSALGYTGELFF
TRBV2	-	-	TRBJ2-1	TGTGCCACGCAGGGGACCGAACACTACAATGAGCAGTTCTTC	CATQGTEHYNEQFF
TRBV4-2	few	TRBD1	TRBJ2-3	TGTGCCAGCAGCCTCAAACGGGACAGTACTTATCCGCAGTATTTT	CASSLKRDSTYPQYF
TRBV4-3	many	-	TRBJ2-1	TGCGCCAGCAGCCAAGAGAGGGCCTCCTACAATGAGCAGTTCTTC	CASSQERASYNEQFF
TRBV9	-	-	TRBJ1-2	TGTGCCAGCAGCGTAAACCAGGGCAACTATGGCTACACCTTC	CASSVNQGNYGYTF
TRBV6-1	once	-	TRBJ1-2	TGTGCCAGCGGAAAAGGGGCGGCCCTTAGCTATGGCTACACCTTC	CASGKGAALSYGYTF
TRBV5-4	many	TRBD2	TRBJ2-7	TGTGCCAGCAGTAGCATCGGGACTAGCGGGCCTGGGTACTTC	CASSSIGTSGPGYF